A selection of T cell receptor beta chains follows, all from one sample in a study of blood T cell repertoires in COVID-19. Sequenced by immunoSEQ multiplex PCR; TCRdb stores in-frame clones only, minus some. The sample lists approximately 260,000 clones, approximately 88% occurring once. Material: peripheral blood. The receptors here all came from a woman between 65 and 79 years old with COVID-19, enrolled during active disease. CDR3s include the opening cysteine and the closing phenylalanine or tryptophan. D genes are given only for firm matches. Some rows have no size entry. The others give once, few or many, or a class for an expanded clone.

>-|TRBJ2-2|TRBV11-2|TRBD2
CASLLAGAHGELFF
TGTGCCAGTCTACTAGCGGGAGCTCACGGGGAGCTGTTTTTT
>-|TRBJ2-1|TRBV4-2|-
CASSQAAGKPPNEQFF
TGTGCCAGCAGCCAAGCGGCGGGAAAGCCCCCCAATGAGCAGTTCTTC
>-|TRBJ1-3|TRBV7-2|TRBD1
CASSQQGVSGNTIYF
TGTGCCAGCAGCCAACAGGGGGTGTCTGGAAACACCATATATTTT
>-|TRBJ1-4|TRBV7-9|TRBD1
CASSPLGTGGSEKLFF
TGTGCCAGCAGCCCACTAGGGACAGGGGGCAGTGAAAAACTGTTTTTT
>-|TRBJ2-6|TRBV28|TRBD1
CASTDRGSGANVLTF
TGTGCCAGCACCGACAGGGGTTCTGGGGCCAACGTCCTGACTTTC
>-|TRBJ1-5|TRBV28|TRBD1
CASSHTRYLGTDSNQPQHF
TGTGCCAGCAGTCATACTAGGTACCTCGGGACAGATAGCAATCAGCCCCAGCATTTT
>-|TRBJ2-1|TRBV28|TRBD2
CASSSEITAGRMYNEQFF
TGTGCCAGCAGTTCCGAAATAACAGCGGGACGGATGTACAATGAGCAGTTCTTC
>-|TRBJ1-3|TRBV5-1|-
CASSPDTAFGNTIYF
TGCGCCAGCAGCCCAGACACGGCTTTTGGAAACACCATATATTTT
>-|TRBJ1-4|TRBV27|TRBD1
CASSSLRDRPLGKLFF
TGTGCCAGCAGTTCTCTCCGGGACAGGCCCCTCGGAAAACTGTTTTTT
>-|TRBJ2-2|TRBV5-1|-
CASTVRQDLTGELFF
TGCGCCAGCACGGTGCGACAGGACCTAACCGGGGAGCTGTTTTTT
>-|TRBJ2-7|TRBV7-9|-
CASSGQYEQYF
TGTGCCAGCAGCGGTCAGTACGAGCAGTACTTC
>-|TRBJ1-5|TRBV10-3|-
CAISESSWGKSNQPQHF
TGTGCCATCAGTGAGAGTAGCTGGGGCAAGAGTAATCAGCCCCAGCATTTT
>once|TRBJ1-2|TRBV3-1/TRBV3-2|TRBD1
CASSQPDRGIYGYTF
TGTGCCAGCAGCCAACCGGACAGGGGGATCTATGGCTACACCTTC
>-|TRBJ2-7|TRBV7-2|-
CASSLGVVAYEQYF
TGTGCCAGCAGCTTAGGAGTGGTCGCCTACGAGCAGTACTTC
>-|TRBJ2-7|TRBV11-2|TRBD2
CASSLSLAGGSYEQYF
TGTGCCAGCAGCTTGTCGCTAGCGGGAGGGTCCTACGAGCAGTACTTC
>once|TRBJ2-7|TRBV5-1|-
CASSLGQSYEQYF
TGCGCCAGCAGCTTGGGCCAGTCCTACGAGCAGTACTTC
>-|TRBJ1-5|TRBV5-6|-
CASSSQGNQPQHF
TGTGCCAGCAGCTCACAGGGTAATCAGCCCCAGCATTTT
>-|TRBJ1-2|TRBV4-3|TRBD1
CASSQDRGQNYGYTF
TGCGCCAGCAGCCAAGATAGGGGACAGAACTATGGCTACACCTTC
>-|TRBJ2-2|TRBV9|-
CASSVDLGGDTGELFF
TGTGCCAGCAGCGTAGATCTAGGGGGAGACACCGGGGAGCTGTTTTTT
>-|TRBJ2-3|TRBV3-1/TRBV3-2|TRBD2
CASRKSGISTDTQYF
TGTGCCAGCAGGAAGAGCGGGATAAGCACAGATACGCAGTATTTT
>-|TRBJ1-2|TRBV19|TRBD1
CASTRGTGGPGYGYTF
TGTGCCAGTACCAGGGGGACAGGGGGCCCGGGCTATGGCTACACCTTC
>-|TRBJ2-2|TRBV25-1|TRBD2
CASSRTSGVNTGELFF
TGTGCCAGCAGCCGAACTAGCGGGGTGAACACCGGGGAGCTGTTTTTT
>-|TRBJ1-2|TRBV11-3|TRBD1
CASSLRTGNYGYTF
TGTGCCAGCAGCTTAAGGACAGGCAACTATGGCTACACCTTC
>-|TRBJ2-1|TRBV4-1|TRBD2
CASSQEGAGGYNEQFF
TGCGCCAGCAGCCAAGAAGGAGCGGGAGGATACAATGAGCAGTTCTTC
>-|TRBJ1-1|TRBV10-3|TRBD1
CATERTGGGGDTEAFF
TGTGCCACCGAAAGGACAGGGGGCGGCGGAGACACTGAAGCTTTCTTT
>once|TRBJ1-6|TRBV19|-
CASSMIRGDSPLHF
TGTGCCAGTAGTATGATCAGGGGTGATTCACCCCTCCACTTT
>-|TRBJ2-5|TRBV5-5|TRBD1
CASSLPRTGPVTQYF
TGTGCCAGCAGCTTGCCCCGGACAGGACCTGTGACCCAGTACTTC
>-|TRBJ2-7|TRBV7-9|TRBD1
CASSIVSRTGGYEQYF
TGTGCCAGCAGCATCGTATCCCGGACAGGGGGCTACGAGCAGTACTTC
>-|TRBJ1-2|TRBV15|TRBD1
CATRLDRDRGYGYTF
TGTGCCACCAGACTAGACCGGGACAGGGGCTATGGCTACACCTTC
>once|TRBJ1-2|TRBV7-2|TRBD1
CASSLVLTGGAGYTF
TGTGCCAGCAGCTTAGTGCTGACAGGGGGAGCTGGCTACACCTTC
>-|TRBJ2-3|TRBV6-4|TRBD1
CASSEQGTTDTQYF
TGTGCCAGCAGTGAACAGGGGACCACAGATACGCAGTATTTT
>-|TRBJ1-1|TRBV6-5|TRBD1
CASSPRQGITEAFF
TGTGCCAGCAGCCCCAGACAGGGTATTACTGAAGCTTTCTTT
>-|TRBJ2-5|TRBV27|TRBD2
CASSLAGAGETQYF
TGTGCCAGCAGTCTAGCGGGAGCGGGGGAGACCCAGTACTTC
>-|TRBJ1-6|TRBV3-1/TRBV3-2|TRBD1
CASSPRDSPSSYNSPLHF
TGTGCCAGCAGCCCTCGGGACAGCCCCAGCTCCTATAATTCACCCCTCCACTTT
>few|TRBJ2-3|TRBV6-2/TRBV6-3|-
CASSWLREVVDTQYF
TGTGCCAGCAGTTGGTTGCGGGAAGTGGTGGATACGCAGTATTTT
>-|TRBJ1-4|TRBV27|TRBD1
CASSLRGGEEKLFF
TGTGCCAGCAGTTTGAGAGGGGGCGAAGAAAAACTGTTTTTT
>-|TRBJ2-1|TRBV6-6|TRBD2
CASSYGLAGLGEQFF
TGTGCCAGCAGTTACGGGTTAGCGGGCTTGGGTGAGCAGTTCTTC
>-|TRBJ2-5|TRBV27|TRBD1
CASSFTGQGRAQYF
TGTGCCAGCAGTTTTACCGGACAGGGTAGGGCCCAGTACTTC
>-|TRBJ1-6|TRBV30|-
CAWRGAINSPLHF
TGTGCCTGGAGGGGGGCGATTAATTCACCCCTCCACTTT
>-|TRBJ2-3|TRBV5-1|-
CASSLTREIDTQYF
TGCGCCAGCAGCTTGACCCGGGAAATAGATACGCAGTATTTT
>-|TRBJ1-6|TRBV15|-
CATSESGTYSPLHF
TGTGCCACCAGCGAGTCTGGTACTTATTCACCCCTCCACTTT
>-|TRBJ1-2|TRBV4-3|TRBD1
CASSQVRSTGDYGYTF
TGCGCCAGCAGCCAAGTACGATCAACAGGGGACTATGGCTACACCTTC
>-|TRBJ1-1|TRBV6-5|-
CASTRDSATEAFF
TGTGCCAGCACCCGAGATAGTGCCACTGAAGCTTTCTTT
>-|TRBJ1-5|TRBV19|TRBD1
CASSGTGHNSNQPQHF
TGTGCCAGTAGTGGGACAGGTCATAATAGCAATCAGCCCCAGCATTTT
>-|TRBJ1-1|TRBV7-8|-
CASSFNSGVNTEAFF
TGTGCCAGCAGCTTCAACTCAGGGGTGAACACTGAAGCTTTCTTT
>-|TRBJ2-7|TRBV5-6|TRBD2
CASSPEGGLAGTYEQYF
TGTGCCAGCAGCCCAGAAGGCGGGCTAGCGGGGACTTACGAGCAGTACTTC
>-|TRBJ2-2|TRBV10-3|TRBD1
CAIKGQGITGELFF
TGTGCCATCAAGGGACAGGGAATCACCGGGGAGCTGTTTTTT
>-|TRBJ2-7|TRBV7-8|-
CASSLLPTEDYEQYF
TGTGCCAGCAGCTTATTACCGACAGAGGACTACGAGCAGTACTTC
>-|TRBJ1-2|TRBV3-1/TRBV3-2|-
CASSQDDGGLGGYGYTF
TGTGCCAGCAGCCAAGATGATGGTGGGTTGGGGGGTTATGGCTACACCTTC
>-|TRBJ1-3|TRBV5-4|-
CASSLKGVSGNTIYF
TGTGCCAGCAGCTTGAAAGGGGTCTCTGGAAACACCATATATTTT
>once|TRBJ2-3|TRBV28|TRBD2
CASSLSLAGATDTQYF
TGTGCCAGCAGTTTATCACTAGCGGGAGCAACAGATACGCAGTATTTT
>-|TRBJ1-1|TRBV6-1|TRBD1
CASSGWDRVRMNTEAFF
TGTGCCAGCAGTGGTTGGGACAGGGTGAGAATGAACACTGAAGCTTTCTTT